This record concerns one T cell receptor beta chain sequence. Its antigen is still unknown. These data belong to a study of cytomegalovirus exposure and HLA in healthy donors. About the research overall: Of roughly 360 genotyped donors, 81% grouped in the Caucasian-associated ancestry cluster.

V dropped 7 bases and J dropped 8 bases, with 18 bases sitting between them. This CDR3 contains 13 residues. CDR1 and CDR2 from the germline V gene are SGHDT and YYEEEE. The study's findings and limits: Highest at DRB1 and lowest at HLA-C, TCR association rates differed among HLA loci in a later analysis. Presence/absence analyses took donor sequencing depth as roughly uniform. Several of the most significant clusters were apparently associated with common viral pathogens in a later analysis.

Use of 60 Vbeta and 13 Jbeta primers characterized the PCR. Assay: immunoSEQ multiplex PCR; the TCRdb copy retains only in-frame clones and omits some. Of around 120,000 clones in the sample, around 74% were seen once. The chain has TRBV5-6 and TRBJ1-2; TRBD1 is a possible D gene (6 bases). This TCR came from a man aged 60 to 75 in good health and CMV-seropositive. Sequences were obtained from PBMCs. The CDR3 DNA sequence: TGTGCCAGCGCGGACAGTTATACAGGAGGCTACACCTTC. Translation: CASADSYTGGYTF.